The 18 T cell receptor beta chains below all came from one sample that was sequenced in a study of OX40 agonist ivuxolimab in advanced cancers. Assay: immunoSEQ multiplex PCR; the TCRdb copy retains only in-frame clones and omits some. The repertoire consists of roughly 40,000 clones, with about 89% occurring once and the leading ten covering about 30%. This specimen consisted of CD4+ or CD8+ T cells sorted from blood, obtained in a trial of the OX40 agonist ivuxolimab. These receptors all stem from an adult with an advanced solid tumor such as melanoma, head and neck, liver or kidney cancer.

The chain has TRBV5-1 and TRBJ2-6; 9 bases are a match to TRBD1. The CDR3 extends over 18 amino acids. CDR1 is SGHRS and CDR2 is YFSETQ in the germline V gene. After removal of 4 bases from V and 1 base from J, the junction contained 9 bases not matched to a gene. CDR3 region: CASSPHGTGPSGANVLTF. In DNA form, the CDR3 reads TGCGCCAGCAGCCCGCACGGGACAGGGCCTTCTGGGGCCAACGTCCTGACTTTC.

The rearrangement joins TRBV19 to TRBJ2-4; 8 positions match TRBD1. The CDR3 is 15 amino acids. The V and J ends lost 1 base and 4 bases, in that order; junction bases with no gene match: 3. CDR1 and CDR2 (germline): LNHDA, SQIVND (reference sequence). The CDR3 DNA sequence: TGTGCCAGTAGTATAGTCAGGGGGCCAAAAAACATTCAGTACTTC. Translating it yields CASSIVRGPKNIQYF.

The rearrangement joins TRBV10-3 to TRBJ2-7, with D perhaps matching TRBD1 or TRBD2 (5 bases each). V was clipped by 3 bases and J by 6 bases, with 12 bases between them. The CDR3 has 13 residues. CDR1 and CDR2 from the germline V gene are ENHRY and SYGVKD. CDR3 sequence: CAISDSGPSEQYF. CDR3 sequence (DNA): TGTGCCATCAGTGACTCGGGACCCAGCGAGCAGTACTTC.

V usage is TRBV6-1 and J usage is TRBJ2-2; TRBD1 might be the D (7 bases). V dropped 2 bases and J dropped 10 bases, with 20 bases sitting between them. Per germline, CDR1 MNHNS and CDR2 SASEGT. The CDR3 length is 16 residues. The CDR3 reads CASSERETGPGKELFF. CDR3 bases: TGTGCCAGCAGTGAACGGGAGACAGGGCCCGGGAAGGAGCTGTTTTTT.

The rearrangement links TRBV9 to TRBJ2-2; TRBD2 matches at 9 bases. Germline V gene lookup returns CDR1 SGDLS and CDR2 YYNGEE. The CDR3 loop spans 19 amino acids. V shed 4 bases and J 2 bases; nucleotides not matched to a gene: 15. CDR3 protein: CASSISGSRPPYNTGELFF. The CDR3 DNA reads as TGTGCCAGCAGCATTAGCGGGAGTCGTCCCCCCTATAACACCGGGGAGCTGTTTTTT.

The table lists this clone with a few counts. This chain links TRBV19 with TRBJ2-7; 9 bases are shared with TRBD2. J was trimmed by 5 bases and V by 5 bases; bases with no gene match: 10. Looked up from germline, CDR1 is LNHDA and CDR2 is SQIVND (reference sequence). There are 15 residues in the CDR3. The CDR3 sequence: CASSVSPGLAHEQYF. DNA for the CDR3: TGTGCCAGTAGTGTTTCACCGGGACTAGCTCACGAGCAGTACTTC.

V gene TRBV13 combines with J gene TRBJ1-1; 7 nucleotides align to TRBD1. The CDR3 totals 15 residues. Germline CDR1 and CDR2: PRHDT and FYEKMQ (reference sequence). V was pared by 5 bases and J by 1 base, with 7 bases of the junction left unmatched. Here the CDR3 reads CASSPGGGPNTEAFF. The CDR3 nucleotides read TGTGCCAGCAGCCCAGGGGGGGGGCCGAACACTGAAGCTTTCTTT.

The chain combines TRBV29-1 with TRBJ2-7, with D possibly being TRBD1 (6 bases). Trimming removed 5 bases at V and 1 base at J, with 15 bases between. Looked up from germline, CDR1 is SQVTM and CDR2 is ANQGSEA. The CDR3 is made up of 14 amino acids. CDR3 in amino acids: CSVTGTTQSYEQYF. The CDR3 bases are TGCAGCGTTACCGGGACAACTCAGTCCTACGAGCAGTACTTC.

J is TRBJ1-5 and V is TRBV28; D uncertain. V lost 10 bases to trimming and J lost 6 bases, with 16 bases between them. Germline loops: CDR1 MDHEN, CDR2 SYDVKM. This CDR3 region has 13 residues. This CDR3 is CATTGKGSQPQHF. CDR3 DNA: TGTGCCACAACGGGGAAAGGCTCTCAGCCCCAGCATTTT.

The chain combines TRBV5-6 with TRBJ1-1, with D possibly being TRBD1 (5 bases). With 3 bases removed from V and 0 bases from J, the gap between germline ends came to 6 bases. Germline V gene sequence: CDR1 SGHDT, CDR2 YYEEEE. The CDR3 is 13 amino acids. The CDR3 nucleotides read TGTGCCAGCAGCTCGACAGTGAACACTGAAGCTTTCTTT. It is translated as CASSSTVNTEAFF.

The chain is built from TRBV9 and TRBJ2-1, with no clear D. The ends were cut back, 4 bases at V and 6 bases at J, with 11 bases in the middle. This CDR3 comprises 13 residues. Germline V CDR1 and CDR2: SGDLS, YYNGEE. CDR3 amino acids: CASSPQGGNEQFF. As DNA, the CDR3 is TGTGCCAGCAGCCCCCAAGGCGGCAATGAGCAGTTCTTC.

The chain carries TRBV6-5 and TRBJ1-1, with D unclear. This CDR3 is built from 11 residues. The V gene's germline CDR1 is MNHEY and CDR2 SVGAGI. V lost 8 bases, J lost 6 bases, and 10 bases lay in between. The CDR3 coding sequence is TGTGCCAGCGAGCACCTTTCTGAAGCTTTCTTT. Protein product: CASEHLSEAFF.

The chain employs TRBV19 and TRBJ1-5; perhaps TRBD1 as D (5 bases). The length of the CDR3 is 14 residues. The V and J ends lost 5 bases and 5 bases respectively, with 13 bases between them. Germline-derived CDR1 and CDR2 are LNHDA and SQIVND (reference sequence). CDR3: CASSEGRGHQPQHF. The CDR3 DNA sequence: TGTGCCAGTAGTGAGGGACGTGGCCATCAGCCCCAGCATTTT. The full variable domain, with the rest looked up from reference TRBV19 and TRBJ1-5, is DGGITQSPKYLFRKEGQNVTLSCEQNLNHDAMYWYRQDPGQGLRLIYYSQIVNDFQKGDIAEGYSVSREKKESFPLTVTSAQKNPTAFYLCASSEGRGHQPQHFGDGTRLSIL.

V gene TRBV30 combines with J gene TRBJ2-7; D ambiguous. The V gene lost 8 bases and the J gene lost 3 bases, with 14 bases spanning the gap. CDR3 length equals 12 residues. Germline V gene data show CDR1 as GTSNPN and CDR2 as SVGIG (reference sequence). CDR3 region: CALSVGFYEQYF. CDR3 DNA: TGTGCCCTGAGTGTTGGGTTCTACGAGCAGTACTTC.

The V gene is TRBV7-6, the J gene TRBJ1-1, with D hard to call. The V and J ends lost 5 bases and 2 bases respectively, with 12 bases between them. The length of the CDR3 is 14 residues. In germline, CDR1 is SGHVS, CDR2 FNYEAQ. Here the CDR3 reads CASSPGAGNTEAFF. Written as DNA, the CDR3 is TGTGCCAGCAGCCCTGGCGCGGGCAACACTGAAGCTTTCTTT.

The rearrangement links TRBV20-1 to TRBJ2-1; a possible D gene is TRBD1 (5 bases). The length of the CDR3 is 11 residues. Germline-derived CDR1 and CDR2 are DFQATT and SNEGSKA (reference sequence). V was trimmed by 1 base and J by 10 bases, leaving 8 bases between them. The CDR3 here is CSARAGNEQFF. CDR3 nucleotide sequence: TGCAGTGCTAGAGCAGGGAACGAGCAGTTCTTC.

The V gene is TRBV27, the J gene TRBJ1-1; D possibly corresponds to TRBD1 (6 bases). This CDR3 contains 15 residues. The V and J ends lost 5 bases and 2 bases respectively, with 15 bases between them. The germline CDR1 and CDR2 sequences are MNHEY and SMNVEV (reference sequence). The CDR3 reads CASSPSTGLNTEAFF. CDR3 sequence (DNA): TGTGCCAGCAGTCCGTCGACAGGCCTTAACACTGAAGCTTTCTTT.

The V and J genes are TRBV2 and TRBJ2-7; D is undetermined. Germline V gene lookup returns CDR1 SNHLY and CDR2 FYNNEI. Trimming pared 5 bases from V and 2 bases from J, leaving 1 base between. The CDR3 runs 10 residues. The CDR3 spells CASSTYEQYF. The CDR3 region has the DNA TGTGCCAGCAGTACCTACGAGCAGTACTTC.